This T cell receptor beta chain was captured by sequencing in a study of response to subunit inactivated influenza vaccine. Findings and caveats of the study: Authors suggested few new T cells are recruited by each seasonal influenza vaccination.

MiXCR, run by TCRdb on the RT-PCR reads, gives a single entry per CDR3 protein. The repertoire holds approximately 520,000 distinct CDR3 sequences, with about 25% as singletons. CDR1 SGHTA and CDR2 FQGNSA come from the germline V gene. Unmatched junction bases numbered 7, after V lost 4 bases and J lost 4 bases. The CDR3 has 15 residues. This clonotype showed up many times. Its antigen is not identified. The receptor was derived from a man aged 50-59 years who received an inactivated influenza vaccine. The sample was CD4+ T cells sorted from PBMCs, taken 5 to 6 days after vaccination. The J gene is TRBJ1-5, the V gene TRBV7-2, with 7 bases that match TRBD1. The CDR3 is CASSWRQGGNQPQHF. The CDR3 bases are TGTGCCAGCAGCTGGAGACAGGGAGGAAATCAGCCCCAGCATTTT.